The entry below describes one T cell receptor (beta chain). cDNA libraries for TRB were generated by 5' RACE incorporating UMI labels. From the 5' RACE reads, TCRdb lists one entry per CDR3 protein and no DNA. The data include 35,000 to 45,000 distinct CDR3 sequences; the top ten clones carry around 2%. The sample originates from a study of CXCR3-negative and CXCR3-positive naive CD8 T cells. CDR3 length: 16 residues. Germline CDR1 and CDR2: LGHNA and YNFKEQ. The V gene is TRBV4-2, the J gene TRBJ1-1. This TCR was sampled from a human donor in good health. Some clones in this sample may be carry-over from other donors' samples. The sequenced sample consisted of naive CXCR3- CD8+ T cells from blood. The subset was: CD45RO-CCR7+CD27+CD95- naive CD8+ T cells lacking CXCR3 (TNR3-). CDR3 sequence reads: CASSPGGWTSNTEAFF.